The 14 T cell receptor beta chains below were found in one sample sequenced in a study of T-cell memory formation after mild COVID-19. MiXCR, applied by TCRdb to the 5' RACE reads, yields one record per CDR3 protein. The table has under 450,000 distinct CDR3 sequences, around 14% seen once. Input material: PBMCs or a T cell subset sorted from them (not recorded which). Receptors originate from a man between 18 and 35 years old who had mild COVID-19 (a few samples of this study predate the infection). Cell type and time point are not known.

In its sample, this clonotype was seen many times. The genes are TRBV25-1 and TRBJ1-2, with 8 positions matching TRBD1. The CDR3 runs to 12 residues. The germline V gene has CDR1 MGHDK and CDR2 SYGVNS. V shed 7 bases and J 5 bases; nucleotides not matched to a gene: 3. The DNA of the CDR3 is TGTGCCAGCAACGACAGGGGTTATGGCTACACCTTC. It yields the protein CASNDRGYGYTF.

V and J are TRBV3-1 and TRBJ1-3; TRBD1 is a possible D gene (5 bases). CDR1 and CDR2 from the germline V gene are LGHDT and YNNKEL (reference sequence). V shed 1 base and J shed 2 bases, with 9 bases lying between them. This CDR3 comprises 15 residues. The CDR3 nucleotides are TGTGCCAGCAGCCAAGCGGGGACGCCTGGAAACACCATATATTTT. Its protein product is CASSQAGTPGNTIYF.

This rearrangement joins TRBV6-5 to TRBJ1-2, with a tentative D call TRBD1 (5 bases). The CDR3 has 14 amino acids. The V end lost 2 bases, the J end lost 7 bases, and 14 bases lay between the germline ends. Germline CDR1 reads MNHEY; CDR2 reads SVGAGI. The CDR3 sequence is CASSYDFRVPGYTF. As DNA, the CDR3 is TGTGCCAGCAGTTACGATTTCAGGGTTCCTGGCTACACCTTC.

This clonotype was counted between two and nine times. The J gene is TRBJ2-5, the V gene TRBV29-1; possible D gene TRBD1, 6 bases. The CDR3 is made up of 13 amino acids. Deletions cut 4 bases from V and 1 base from J, with 10 bases between. CDR1 is SQVTM and CDR2 is ANQGSEA in the germline V gene. Written as DNA, the CDR3 is TGCAGCGTTGTTAAGGGGGTCCAAGAGACCCAGTACTTC. This sequence encodes CSVVKGVQETQYF.

This clonotype was picked up a small number of times. This chain uses TRBV9 with TRBJ2-2; unclear D gene. CDR1 SGDLS and CDR2 YYNGEE come from the germline V gene. V gave up 0 bases and J gave up 4 bases, with 4 bases separating them. The CDR3 sequence is 13 residues long. This CDR3 is CASSVDITGELFF. The CDR3, as DNA: TGTGCCAGCAGCGTAGACATCACCGGGGAGCTGTTTTTT.

The chain couples TRBV4-3 to TRBJ1-2, with D unclear. The CDR3 loop spans 13 amino acids. With 0 bases removed from V and 5 bases from J, the gap between germline ends came to 7 bases. CDR1 and CDR2 (germline): LGHNA, YSLEER. The CDR3 is CASSQETAYGYTF. For the CDR3, the DNA is TGCGCCAGCAGCCAAGAGACCGCTTATGGCTACACCTTC.

This clonotype was observed a few times. The rearrangement links TRBV5-4 to TRBJ2-1, with unresolved D. V was shortened by 3 bases and J by 5 bases, with 15 bases between the two germline ends. The CDR3 has 15 residues. The V gene's germline CDR1 is SGHNT and CDR2 YYREEE (reference sequence). CDR3 in DNA: TGTGCCAGCAGCTGGGGTCTAGGTCGACACAATGAGCAGTTCTTC. It codes for CASSWGLGRHNEQFF.

The J gene is TRBJ2-5, the V gene TRBV7-8, with 9 positions matching TRBD2. The CDR3 has 16 residues. V trimming: 1 base; J trimming: 5 bases; junction bases outside the gene matches: 8. CDR1 SGHVS and CDR2 FQNEAQ come from the germline V gene. The CDR3 reads CASSLDIAGEAETQYF. DNA for the CDR3: TGTGCCAGCAGCTTAGATATAGCGGGAGAGGCGGAGACCCAGTACTTC. The whole variable domain, remainder taken from reference TRBV7-8 and TRBJ2-5, is GAGVSQSPRYKVAKRGQDVALRCDPISGHVSLFWYQQALGQGPEFLTYFQNEAQLDKSGLPSDRFFAERPEGSVSTLKIQRTQQEDSAVYLCASSLDIAGEAETQYFGPGTRLLVL.

This clonotype was recorded a few times. This chain connects TRBV5-4 to TRBJ2-1; TRBD1 or TRBD2 may be the D gene (6 bases each). CDR3 length equals 13 residues. V lost 1 base, J lost 8 bases, and 10 bases lay in between. Per germline, CDR1 SGHNT and CDR2 YYREEE (reference sequence). The CDR3 spells CASSLWGAHEQFF. In DNA form, the CDR3 reads TGTGCCAGCAGCTTGTGGGGGGCTCATGAGCAGTTCTTC.

The chain combines TRBV5-8 with TRBJ1-4; TRBD1 matches at 8 bases. CDR1 SGHTS and CDR2 YDEGEE come from the germline V gene. The J segment lost 6 bases and the V segment lost 3 bases, leaving 13 bases of the junction unmatched. CDR3 length: 17 amino acids. CDR3 protein: CASSSLLQDREDEKLFF. Here the CDR3 DNA reads TGTGCCAGCAGCTCCCTCCTACAGGACAGGGAAGATGAAAAACTGTTTTTT.

CDR3 amino acids: CASSLAPALGSGYTF. The CDR3, as DNA: TGCGCCAGCAGCTTGGCGCCAGCCTTGGGGAGTGGCTACACCTTC. The chain is built from TRBV5-1 and TRBJ1-2; D call uncertain. Germline CDR1 reads SGHRS; CDR2 reads YFSETQ. The CDR3 runs to 15 residues. Trimming took off 0 bases at V and 7 bases at J, with 16 bases between the two ends.

The V and J genes are TRBV7-2 and TRBJ2-5; unclear D gene. The CDR3 spans 11 residues. The germline CDR1 and CDR2 sequences are SGHTA and FQGNSA. V was pared by 4 bases and J by 7 bases, with 7 bases between. CDR3 nucleotides: TGTGCCAGCAGCTCATCGCGGACCCAGTACTTC. It translates to CASSSSRTQYF.

This clonotype was observed at least ten times. The V call is TRBV5-1, the J call TRBJ2-1; 12 bases fit TRBD2. Germline CDR1 and CDR2: SGHRS and YFSETQ. There are 15 residues in the CDR3. V lost 4 bases to trimming and J lost 2 bases; unmatched junction nucleotides: 1. The CDR3, as DNA: TGCGCCAGCAGCCCTAGCGGGGGGGCCTACAATGAGCAGTTCTTC. It is translated as CASSPSGGAYNEQFF.

The chain recombines TRBV5-1 with TRBJ1-1; D uncertain. The CDR3 loop spans 17 amino acids. Germline V gene sequence: CDR1 SGHRS, CDR2 YFSETQ. Trimming pared 3 bases from V and 3 bases from J, leaving 21 bases between. DNA for the CDR3: TGCGCCAGCAGCTCTAACCTTCGGGTGGCCAGGCACACTGAAGCTTTCTTT. Translation: CASSSNLRVARHTEAFF.